This T cell receptor beta chain was sequenced during a study of cytomegalovirus exposure and HLA in healthy donors (dated by TCRdb to the late 2010s). Study-wide context: The 500 to 800 repertoires of the first cohort and the roughly 120 validation repertoires were produced on the same platform, according to a later analysis. The study was designed to test whether signatures of past pathogen exposure could be identified by cataloging public T cell receptors. In addition to the first cohort of around 670 subjects, a separate validation cohort of approximately 110 different subjects was used. To predict cytomegalovirus infection status, the study combined high-throughput TCR immunosequencing, statistical association of individual TCRs with disease status, and machine learning.

The germline V gene (reference sequence) sets CDR1 to MNHNY and CDR2 to SVGAGI. The germline ends are 14 bases apart after V is trimmed by 7 bases and J by 2 bases. From its cysteine to its phenylalanine, the CDR3 spans 14 amino acids. The only DNA kept is the CDR3, 42 bases in frame from the first base. The donors were included in the validation cohort of approximately 130 subjects, a group kept apart from the roughly 670-subject first cohort. The library was obtained by the immunoSEQ multiplex PCR assay. In the paper's pipeline: A statistical classification framework was built to diagnose cytomegalovirus status from the catalog of TCR beta chain sequences. Held by TCRdb, this immuneACCESS table contains in-frame sequences only and omits some clones. Under half of the omission traces to an unresolved V gene where checked; the cause of the rest is unknown. V, J and clone size reflect that table, while D and trimming were determined from the DNA. A total of 150,000 to 250,000 clones appear in this sample, roughly three quarters of them only once. The ten top clones hold 1% to 1.5% of the sample.

Turning to this clone: There is no known antigen for this receptor. It has no much larger one-base neighbor in the sample; base qualities were not kept.

The investigation overall reported the following: Most TCR sequences were seen in very few donors, while some public TCRs were found in many individuals. A few of the identified cytomegalovirus-associated TCR beta chains were confirmed in vitro to be specific for cytomegalovirus antigens. It was suggested by the authors that the approach could potentially be generalized to other disease states and immunological phenotypes. The classifier was reported to diagnose cytomegalovirus status with high specificity and sensitivity in both the original cohort and the validation cohort. Of the cluster scores, roughly 95% were above 0 in a later analysis, which found that TCRs clustered in the first cohort also tended to co-occur in the approximately 120 validation repertoires. A later analysis had no HLA typing for the validation cohort, so co-occurrence there was scored across all 130 or so repertoires. A total of some 180 TCR beta chains were listed by the study as associated with cytomegalovirus.

What was sequenced was PBMCs. Here the chain combines TRBV6-6 and TRBJ1-2, with no D gene named confidently. The sequence was obtained from a woman in her twenties or thirties in good health and CMV-seronegative. For the CDR3, the sequence is CASTTSTENYGYTF. The sequenced DNA: TGTGCCAGCACTACTTCTACAGAGAACTATGGCTACACCTTC.